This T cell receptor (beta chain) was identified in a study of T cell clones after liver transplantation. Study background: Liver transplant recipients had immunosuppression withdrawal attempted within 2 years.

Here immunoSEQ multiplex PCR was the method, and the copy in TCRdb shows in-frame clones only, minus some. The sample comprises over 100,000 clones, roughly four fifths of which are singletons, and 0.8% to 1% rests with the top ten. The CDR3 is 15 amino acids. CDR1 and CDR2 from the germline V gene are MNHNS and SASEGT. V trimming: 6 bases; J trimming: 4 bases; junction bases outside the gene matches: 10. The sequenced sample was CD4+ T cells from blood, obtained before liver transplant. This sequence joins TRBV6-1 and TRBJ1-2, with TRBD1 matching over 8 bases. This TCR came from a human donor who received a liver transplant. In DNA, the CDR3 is TGTGCCAGCAGCCCCAACCCGACAGGGGTCTATGGCTACACCTTC. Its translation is CASSPNPTGVYGYTF.